The 23 T cell receptor beta chains in this list originate from one sample, sequenced in a study of siplizumab effects on memory and regulatory T cells. Profiling relied on immunoSEQ multiplex PCR, and the TCRdb table lists in-frame clones only, not all of them. Of over 100,000 clones listed, over 90% are singletons. The sequencing sample was made of Tregs sorted from blood. The origin of the receptors is a human donor in good health.

The chain combines TRBV27 with TRBJ2-7; tentative D call: TRBD2 (6 bases). Deletions cut 4 bases from V and 0 bases from J, with 13 bases between. The CDR3 is 15 residues long. Per germline, CDR1 MNHEY and CDR2 SMNVEV (reference sequence). The CDR3 sequence: CASSYLAGSSYEQYF. The CDR3 nucleotides are TGTGCCAGCAGTTATCTGGCGGGGAGCTCCTACGAGCAGTACTTC.

This clone showed up just once. The chain links TRBV25-1 to TRBJ1-2; no clear D. Trimming took 1 base from V and 6 from J, leaving 12 bases between them. The CDR3 consists of 14 residues. CDR1 and CDR2 from the germline V gene are MGHDK and SYGVNS. The CDR3: CASSEFSGVDGYTF. In nucleotides, the CDR3 is TGTGCCAGCAGTGAATTCTCCGGGGTCGATGGCTACACCTTC.

The V gene is TRBV10-3, the J gene TRBJ1-1; no definite D call. The germline CDR1 and CDR2 sequences are ENHRY and SYGVKD. There are 13 residues in the CDR3. Trimming removed 7 bases at V and 0 bases at J, with 9 bases between. The CDR3 loop is CAINKELNTEAFF. The CDR3 region has the DNA TGTGCCATCAATAAGGAATTGAACACTGAAGCTTTCTTT.

J is TRBJ2-1 and V is TRBV10-3; no clear D gene. Germline loops: CDR1 ENHRY, CDR2 SYGVKD. The CDR3 loop spans 15 amino acids. V was cut by 4 bases and J by 1 base, with 11 bases left in between. The CDR3 nucleotides are TGTGCCATCAGTGGAAAGGCAGTATCCTACAATGAGCAGTTCTTC. Its translation is CAISGKAVSYNEQFF.

The chain links TRBV7-3 to TRBJ2-1, with D hard to call. Germline CDR1 is SGHTA and CDR2 is FQGTGA. V was clipped by 2 bases and J by 4 bases, with 9 bases between them. The CDR3 covers 14 residues. The DNA of the CDR3 is TGTGCCAGCAGCTTAGGGTGGAATTACAATGAGCAGTTCTTC. Amino acid sequence: CASSLGWNYNEQFF.

The chain links TRBV5-6 to TRBJ2-4; TRBD2 agrees at 15 bases. The CDR3 totals 17 residues. The germline V gene has CDR1 SGHDT and CDR2 YYEEEE. The J segment lost 8 bases and the V segment lost 2 bases, leaving 8 bases of the junction unmatched. CDR3 DNA sequence: TGTGCCAGCAGCTTCCGGACTAGCGGGAGGGGTGGGGACATTCAGTACTTC. This codes for CASSFRTSGRGGDIQYF.

V is TRBV5-1 and J is TRBJ1-6; D gene unclear. Germline loops: CDR1 SGHRS, CDR2 YFSETQ. This CDR3 spans 14 amino acids. The V end was cut by 3 bases, the J end by 10 bases, with 14 bases between. CDR3 DNA sequence: TGCGCCAGCAGCTGGAAGAGAGGGAACTCACCCCTCCACTTT. Translation gives CASSWKRGNSPLHF.

The CDR3 is CASSYSSKASGNTIYF. CDR3 bases: TGTGCCAGCAGTTACTCGAGCAAAGCCTCTGGAAACACCATATATTTT. The chain uses TRBV6-6 and TRBJ1-3; D remains unclear. The germline V gene encodes CDR1 MNHNY and CDR2 SVGAGI (reference sequence). The CDR3 is 16 residues long. The V end lost 0 bases, the J end lost 0 bases, and 9 bases lay between the germline ends.

The chain recombines TRBV11-2 with TRBJ2-4; D possibly corresponds to TRBD1 (6 bases). Germline CDR1 and CDR2: SGHAT and FQNNGV. Trimming took 2 bases from V and 5 from J, leaving 13 bases between them. This CDR3 is 15 amino acids long. CDR3 sequence reads: CASSLYPGVQNIQYF. DNA for the CDR3: TGTGCCAGCAGCTTATACCCAGGGGTTCAAAACATTCAGTACTTC.

The chain employs TRBV6-1 and TRBJ1-4; TRBD1 matches at 7 bases. Per germline, CDR1 MNHNS and CDR2 SASEGT. The CDR3 length is 11 residues. V shed 6 bases, J shed 10 bases, and the junction held 2 bases outside the gene matches. The CDR3 bases are TGTGCCAGCAGGACAGGGTCAAAACTGTTTTTT. Translated: CASRTGSKLFF.

The gene calls are TRBV30 and TRBJ2-7, with D possibly matching TRBD2 (6 bases). Germline V gene data show CDR1 as GTSNPN and CDR2 as SVGIG (reference sequence). The CDR3 runs to 14 residues. Between the trimmed V and J ends, which lost 0 bases and 0 bases, there was a span of 9 bases. The CDR3 reads CAWSVGGVSYEQYF. The CDR3 region has the DNA TGTGCCTGGAGTGTAGGCGGGGTCTCCTACGAGCAGTACTTC.

The chain combines TRBV11-2 with TRBJ1-5; unclear D gene. The germline V gene encodes CDR1 SGHAT and CDR2 FQNNGV. The CDR3 runs to 18 residues. The V end was cut by 2 bases, the J end by 0 bases, with 17 bases between. The CDR3 region has the DNA TGTGCCAGCAGCTTATCATCGGGAGGACCCTATAGCAATCAGCCCCAGCATTTT. Encoded protein: CASSLSSGGPYSNQPQHF.

This clone is medium-sized by share. The chain employs TRBV4-1 and TRBJ2-3, with 7 bases matching TRBD2. The V and J ends lost 4 bases and 0 bases, in that order; junction bases with no gene match: 7. This CDR3 comprises 16 residues. CDR1 MGHRA and CDR2 YSYEKL come from the germline V gene. The CDR3 protein is CASSRRLSGSTDTQYF. The CDR3 DNA reads as TGCGCCAGCAGCCGCCGCCTTAGCGGGAGCACAGATACGCAGTATTTT.

This chain uses TRBV7-9 with TRBJ2-2; 11 bases agree with TRBD1. CDR3 length: 15 amino acids. With 3 bases clipped from V and 6 bases from J, the junction kept 3 bases outside the gene matches. Germline values: CDR1 SEHNR, CDR2 FQNEAQ (reference sequence). The CDR3 DNA reads TGTGCCAGCAGCTTCCGGGACAGGGGGGCCGGGGAGCTGTTTTTT. This codes for CASSFRDRGAGELFF. The complete variable domain, with remaining parts taken from reference TRBV7-9 and TRBJ2-2, reads DTGVSQNPRHKITKRGQNVTFRCDPISEHNRLYWYRQTLGQGPEFLTYFQNEAQLEKSRLLSDRFSAERPKGSFSTLEIQRTEQGDSAMYLCASSFRDRGAGELFFGEGSRLTVL.

The chain joins TRBV14 to TRBJ2-2; tentatively, D is TRBD1 or TRBD2 (6 bases each). V lost 6 bases and J lost 1, with 18 bases in between. The CDR3 loop spans 17 amino acids. Germline values: CDR1 SGHDN, CDR2 FVKESK. This CDR3 is CASSHRIRGQNTGELFF. CDR3 DNA sequence: TGTGCCAGCAGTCACAGGATACGGGGGCAGAACACCGGGGAGCTGTTTTTT.

CDR3 DNA: TGTGCCAGCAGTGGACAGGTAGCTAACTATGGCTACACCTTC. This gives the protein CASSGQVANYGYTF. The genes are TRBV2 and TRBJ1-2; tentatively, D is TRBD1 (6 bases). In germline, CDR1 is SNHLY, CDR2 FYNNEI. This CDR3 comprises 14 residues. Deletions cut 4 bases from V and 0 bases from J, with 9 bases between.

This clone turned up a few times. This chain connects TRBV19 to TRBJ2-1; D could derive from TRBD1 or TRBD2 (7 bases each). Trimming took 6 bases from V and 2 from J, leaving 11 bases between them. CDR3 size: 14 residues. Germline CDR1 and CDR2: LNHDA and SQIVND (reference sequence). The CDR3 here is CASSRGGAYNEQFF. CDR3 coding DNA: TGTGCCAGTAGCAGGGGGGGCGCCTACAATGAGCAGTTCTTC.

This chain links TRBV5-1 with TRBJ1-2, with 7 bases aligning to TRBD1. Per the germline V gene, CDR1 is SGHRS and CDR2 is YFSETQ. This CDR3 is built from 16 residues. The ends lost 2 bases at V and 0 bases at J; junction bases unmatched: 7. CDR3 coding DNA: TGCGCCAGCAGCTTCCTAGCCGGGACAGCTAACTATGGCTACACCTTC. It yields the protein CASSFLAGTANYGYTF.

The DNA for the CDR3 is TGTGCCAGCAGCTTGGGAAGGGGTTCCTACGAGCAGTACTTC. Amino acid sequence: CASSLGRGSYEQYF. V gene TRBV5-4 combines with J gene TRBJ2-7, with D possibly TRBD1 on 5 matching bases. Per germline, CDR1 SGHNT and CDR2 YYREEE (reference sequence). The CDR3 totals 14 residues. V was shortened by 0 bases and J by 1 base, with 8 bases between the two germline ends.

This clone was counted once. V usage is TRBV7-8 and J usage is TRBJ1-1, with D possibly being TRBD1 (5 bases). Trimming took off 2 bases at V and 5 bases at J, with 9 bases between the two ends. The CDR3 runs to 13 residues. CDR1 is SGHVS and CDR2 is FQNEAQ in the germline V gene. In DNA form, the CDR3 reads TGTGCCAGCAGCTTAAACAGGTGGACTGAAGCTTTCTTT. Amino acid sequence: CASSLNRWTEAFF.

J is TRBJ1-1 and V is TRBV7-3, with D possibly matching TRBD1 (5 bases). Looked up from germline, CDR1 is SGHTA and CDR2 is FQGTGA. CDR3 length: 14 amino acids. V lost 2 bases to trimming and J lost 3 bases, with 10 bases between them. CDR3 sequence (DNA): TGTGCCAGCAGCTTATCCCCGGGGGACACTGAAGCTTTCTTT. Its translation: CASSLSPGDTEAFF.

The chain uses TRBV29-1 and TRBJ2-7; 9 bases line up with TRBD1. CDR3 length equals 14 residues. Germline V gene lookup returns CDR1 SQVTM and CDR2 ANQGSEA. With V trimmed by 5 bases and J by 1 base, 6 bases remained unmatched. CDR3 protein: CSVRPGTGSYEQYF. DNA of the CDR3: TGCAGCGTTAGACCCGGGACAGGGTCCTACGAGCAGTACTTC.

The chain couples TRBV2 to TRBJ1-4, with D unresolved. V lost 6 bases and J 2 bases, leaving 19 bases between the germline ends. CDR1 and CDR2 from the germline V gene are SNHLY and FYNNEI. CDR3 length equals 17 residues. CDR3 loop: CASRVVRQARTNEKLFF. The CDR3 DNA reads TGTGCCAGCAGAGTGGTTCGGCAGGCCCGGACTAATGAAAAACTGTTTTTT.